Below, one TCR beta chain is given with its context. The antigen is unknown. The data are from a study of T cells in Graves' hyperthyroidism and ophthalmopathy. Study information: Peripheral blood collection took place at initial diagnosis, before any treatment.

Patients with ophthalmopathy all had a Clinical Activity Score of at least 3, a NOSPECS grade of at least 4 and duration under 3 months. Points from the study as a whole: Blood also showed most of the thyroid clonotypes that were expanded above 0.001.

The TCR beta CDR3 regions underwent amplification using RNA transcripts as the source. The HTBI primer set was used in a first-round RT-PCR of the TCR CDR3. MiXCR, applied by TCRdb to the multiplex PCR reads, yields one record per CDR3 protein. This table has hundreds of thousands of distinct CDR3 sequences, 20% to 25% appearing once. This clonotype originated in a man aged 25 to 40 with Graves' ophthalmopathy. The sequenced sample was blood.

The CDR3 loop reads CASSYSRETQYF. The CDR3 DNA is TGTGCCAGCAGTTATTCTAGGGAGACCCAGTACTTC. The V gene is TRBV6-9, the J gene TRBJ2-5; no clear D gene. Germline CDR1 and CDR2: MNHGY and SVAAGI. V gave up 0 bases and J gave up 5 bases, with 4 bases separating them. The CDR3 runs 12 residues.